Listed below are T cell receptor beta chains from one sample, sequenced in a study of T-cell memory formation after mild COVID-19. Each CDR3 protein is one row after TCRdb ran MiXCR on the 5' RACE reads. The data hold about 400,000 distinct CDR3 sequences, with 15% to 20% observed a single time. The sample taken for sequencing was PBMCs or a T cell subset sorted from them (not recorded which). These receptors were taken from a man aged 18 to 30 who had mild COVID-19 (a few samples of this study predate the infection). Cell type and time point are not known. Each CDR3 is given with its conserved first and last residue. The D gene is left open where the match is weak. Only part of the rows carry a size: once, few, many, or a class if the clone is expanded.

V gene	J gene	D gene	clone size	CDR3 protein	CDR3 DNA
TRBV4-3	TRBJ2-1	TRBD2	NA	CASSRLASNEQFF	TGCGCCAGCAGCCGACTAGCCAGCAATGAGCAGTTCTTC
TRBV7-2	TRBJ1-2	NA	NA	CASSSQQGRGYGYTF	TGTGCCAGCAGCTCACAACAGGGACGGGGCTATGGCTACACCTTC
TRBV20-1	TRBJ2-3	TRBD2	few	CSARSGGSTDTQYF	TGCAGTGCGCGTAGCGGGGGGAGCACAGATACGCAGTATTTT
TRBV30	TRBJ2-1	NA	NA	CAWSASYNEQFF	TGTGCCTGGAGCGCATCCTACAATGAGCAGTTCTTC
TRBV6-5	TRBJ1-6	TRBD1	few	CASSRDRASPLHF	TGTGCCAGCAGCAGGGACAGGGCCTCACCCCTCCACTTT
TRBV6-2/TRBV6-3	TRBJ2-1	NA	many	CASSYRASSYNEQFF	TGTGCCAGCAGTTACAGGGCCAGCTCCTACAATGAGCAGTTCTTC
TRBV12-3/TRBV12-4	TRBJ1-4	NA	NA	CASSSGGSEKLFF	TGTGCCAGCAGTTCCGGCGGGTCTGAAAAACTGTTTTTT
TRBV29-1	TRBJ2-3	TRBD2	few	CSVGASGGSTDTQYF	TGCAGCGTTGGAGCGTCGGGGGGTAGCACAGATACGCAGTATTTT
TRBV15	TRBJ2-3	NA	NA	CATSRERWSTDTQYF	TGTGCCACCAGCAGAGAACGGTGGAGCACAGATACGCAGTATTTT
TRBV5-6	TRBJ2-1	TRBD2	few	CASSLITSANNEQFF	TGTGCCAGCAGCTTGATAACTAGCGCTAACAATGAGCAGTTCTTC
TRBV12-3/TRBV12-4	TRBJ2-4	NA	many	CASGRVKNIQYF	TGTGCCAGCGGCAGGGTCAAAAACATTCAGTACTTC
TRBV4-1	TRBJ1-2	NA	NA	CASSHPVGGNYGYTF	TGCGCCAGCAGCCACCCCGTCGGGGGCAACTATGGCTACACCTTC
TRBV20-1	TRBJ2-5	NA	NA	CSARDPQVETQYF	TGCAGTGCTAGAGATCCGCAGGTCGAGACCCAGTACTTC
TRBV3-1	TRBJ2-1	TRBD2	few	CASSQDGRGFYNEQFF	TGTGCCAGCAGCCAAGACGGGAGGGGGTTCTACAATGAGCAGTTCTTC
TRBV6-2/TRBV6-3	TRBJ1-2	NA	NA	CASSAGPYLADTF	TGTGCCAGCAGCGCCGGACCATACCTGGCCGACACCTTC
TRBV5-1	TRBJ2-7	TRBD2	many	CASSPSSGGGEQYF	TGCGCCAGCAGCCCATCTAGCGGGGGAGGCGAGCAGTACTTC
TRBV12-3/TRBV12-4	TRBJ1-1	NA	few	CASSPTRDTEAFF	TGTGCCAGCAGTCCGACGAGGGACACTGAAGCTTTCTTT
TRBV5-1	TRBJ2-1	TRBD2	few	CASRYLAGAYNEQFF	TGCGCCAGCAGATATTTAGCGGGGGCTTACAATGAGCAGTTCTTC
TRBV24-1	TRBJ2-1	NA	NA	CATRDNSYNEQFF	TGTGCCACCCGGGACAACTCCTACAATGAGCAGTTCTTC
TRBV5-4	TRBJ2-5	TRBD1	NA	CASSKQGHETQYF	TGTGCCAGCAGCAAACAGGGGCACGAGACCCAGTACTTC
TRBV7-2	TRBJ2-3	TRBD1	many	CASSLGGQGSTDTQYF	TGTGCCAGCAGCTTAGGGGGACAGGGGAGCACAGATACGCAGTATTTT
TRBV11-2	TRBJ2-4	NA	many	CASSPGLAKNIQYF	TGTGCCAGCAGCCCGGGGTTGGCCAAAAACATTCAGTACTTC
TRBV5-1	TRBJ1-4	NA	many	CASSLEGPGEKLFF	TGCGCCAGCAGCTTGGAAGGGCCCGGGGAAAAACTGTTTTTT
TRBV7-7	TRBJ2-5	NA	NA	CASSPGTFEETQYF	TGTGCCAGCAGCCCCGGGACTTTCGAAGAGACCCAGTACTTC
TRBV12-3/TRBV12-4	TRBJ2-5	TRBD2	NA	CASSSQAGDQGTQYF	TGTGCCAGCAGTTCTCAGGCGGGGGATCAGGGGACCCAGTACTTC
TRBV12-3/TRBV12-4	TRBJ1-2	NA	NA	CASSLDSGYGYTF	TGTGCCAGCAGTTTGGACAGTGGCTATGGCTACACCTTC
TRBV6-2/TRBV6-3	TRBJ2-5	NA	few	CASSFRELETQYF	TGTGCCAGCAGTTTCAGGGAGCTGGAGACCCAGTACTTC
TRBV18	TRBJ2-7	TRBD1	few	CASSPGDGTGGLEQYF	TGTGCCAGCTCACCCGGAGACGGGACAGGGGGCCTCGAGCAGTACTTC
TRBV7-2	TRBJ2-7	NA	NA	CASSLGGIQYYEQYF	TGTGCCAGCAGCTTGGGTGGCATTCAGTACTACGAGCAGTACTTC
TRBV7-9	TRBJ2-2	TRBD1	NA	CASSLSPGTESTGELFF	TGTGCCAGCAGCTTATCCCCCGGGACAGAGAGCACCGGGGAGCTGTTTTTT
TRBV7-6	TRBJ2-2	NA	NA	CASSSGGGYTGELFF	TGTGCCAGCAGCTCCGGAGGGGGATACACCGGGGAGCTGTTTTTT
TRBV29-1	TRBJ2-3	NA	few	CSVESGWGGTDTQYF	TGCAGCGTTGAATCTGGGTGGGGGGGCACAGATACGCAGTATTTT
TRBV7-3	TRBJ2-3	TRBD2	NA	CASSPGLASGDTQYF	TGTGCCAGCAGCCCGGGACTAGCAAGCGGGGATACGCAGTATTTT
TRBV12-3/TRBV12-4	TRBJ1-5	TRBD1	NA	CASSPQGYNQPQHF	TGTGCCAGCAGTCCACAGGGGTACAATCAGCCCCAGCATTTT
TRBV5-1	TRBJ2-1	NA	NA	CASSLESGSYGEQFF	TGCGCCAGCAGCTTGGAATCGGGTAGCTACGGTGAGCAGTTCTTC
TRBV29-1	TRBJ2-1	TRBD2	NA	CSVEDSHLGLAGGPWNEQFF	TGCAGCGTTGAAGATTCCCACCTAGGACTAGCGGGGGGGCCTTGGAATGAGCAGTTCTTC
TRBV7-9	TRBJ2-3	TRBD2	NA	CASSPGLAGPPTDTQYF	TGTGCCAGCAGCCCAGGACTAGCGGGGCCCCCCACAGATACGCAGTATTTT
TRBV5-4	TRBJ2-3	NA	NA	CASSFGGLSTDTQYF	TGTGCCAGCAGCTTCGGAGGGCTTAGCACAGATACGCAGTATTTT
TRBV3-1	TRBJ2-3	NA	NA	CASSQDIGTRWADTQYF	TGTGCCAGCAGCCAAGATATAGGGACACGTTGGGCCGATACGCAGTATTTT
TRBV3-1	TRBJ1-6	NA	many	CASSRLQKPLHF	TGTGCCAGCAGCCGCCTGCAGAAACCCCTCCACTTT
TRBV5-1	TRBJ1-1	TRBD1	NA	CASSLPKGTGEAFF	TGCGCCAGCAGCTTGCCGAAAGGGACAGGGGAAGCTTTCTTT
TRBV3-1	TRBJ2-1	TRBD2	NA	CASSQELAGSSYNEQFF	TGTGCCAGCAGCCAAGAACTAGCGGGGAGCTCCTACAATGAGCAGTTCTTC
TRBV15	TRBJ1-4	NA	NA	CATSRDRLALFF	TGTGCCACCAGCAGAGATCGGCTTGCTCTGTTTTTT
TRBV5-4	TRBJ1-5	NA	NA	CASSFWQSNQPQHF	TGTGCCAGCAGCTTTTGGCAGAGCAATCAGCCCCAGCATTTT
TRBV9	TRBJ1-2	NA	few	CASSVDGEPDYGYTF	TGTGCCAGCAGCGTAGACGGGGAACCAGACTATGGCTACACCTTC
TRBV6-2/TRBV6-3	TRBJ1-1	NA	few	CASTGAMNTEAFF	TGTGCCAGCACAGGGGCAATGAACACTGAAGCTTTCTTT
TRBV29-1	TRBJ2-7	NA	NA	CSVVRGVRNEQYF	TGCAGCGTTGTACGGGGCGTGAGAAACGAGCAGTACTTC
TRBV7-8	TRBJ2-1	NA	few	CASSPPRALRVEQFF	TGTGCCAGCAGCCCCCCCCGGGCCCTCCGAGTTGAGCAGTTCTTC
TRBV7-8	TRBJ2-3	NA	many	CASSLSLRSTDTQYF	TGTGCCAGCAGCTTATCCCTGAGAAGCACAGATACGCAGTATTTT
TRBV5-1	TRBJ1-3	NA	NA	CASSLDRPTNGNTIYF	TGCGCCAGCAGCTTGGACCGGCCGACGAATGGAAACACCATATATTTT
TRBV11-2	TRBJ2-2	TRBD2	NA	CASSLVLAVDMGTGELFF	TGTGCCAGCAGCTTAGTACTAGCGGTCGATATGGGCACCGGGGAGCTGTTTTTT
TRBV5-6	TRBJ2-5	TRBD2	few	CASSLGTSEDLGETQYF	TGTGCCAGCAGCTTGGGGACTAGCGAAGACTTGGGAGAGACCCAGTACTTC
TRBV12-3/TRBV12-4	TRBJ1-2	TRBD1	few	CASSPDRGFGYTF	TGTGCCAGCAGTCCTGACAGGGGATTTGGCTACACCTTC
TRBV7-6	TRBJ2-1	TRBD1	NA	CASSDPLGTAINEQFF	TGTGCCAGCAGCGACCCCCTCGGGACAGCGATCAATGAGCAGTTCTTC
TRBV10-3	TRBJ2-3	TRBD2	few	CAILSSGSTDTQYF	TGTGCCATCCTATCTAGCGGTAGCACAGATACGCAGTATTTT
TRBV4-1	TRBJ1-6	NA	NA	CASSQHSNPLHF	TGCGCCAGCAGCCAACACAGTAATCCCCTCCACTTT
TRBV20-1	TRBJ2-4	NA	NA	CSARIVYGGPLAKNIQYF	TGCAGTGCTAGAATAGTGTACGGGGGACCTCTTGCCAAAAACATTCAGTACTTC
TRBV7-9	TRBJ2-3	TRBD2	few	CASSRERGATTDTQYF	TGTGCCAGCAGCCGTGAGCGGGGGGCGACCACAGATACGCAGTATTTT
TRBV28	TRBJ1-2	NA	NA	CASSFPTVNYGYTF	TGTGCCAGCAGTTTCCCGACAGTTAACTATGGCTACACCTTC